This TCR beta chain was identified during a study of Ad26.COV2.S vaccination and SARS-CoV-2 variants. Overall study findings and caveats: Vaccine recipients had higher spike-specific TCR breadth than placebo recipients.

Treatment noted: about 20 received Ad26.COV2.S at low or high dose, single or two shots; several received placebo; per-sample allocation not given. On day 63 after the first injection, vaccine and placebo recipients gave samples. About this clone: Its antigen remains unidentified.

Profiling relied on immunoSEQ multiplex PCR, and the TCRdb table lists in-frame clones only, not all of them. The profile shows hundreds of thousands of clones, about 90% of them singletons. Germline V gene sequence: CDR1 MNHEY, CDR2 SVGAGI. This CDR3 has 13 amino acids. Trimming stripped 6 bases from V and 0 bases from J, with 7 bases between. Source: peripheral blood, taken in a trial of Ad26.COV2.S vaccine versus placebo. The chain employs TRBV6-5 and TRBJ2-3, with D unresolved. The sequence derives from a person aged 18-65 years who received the Ad26.COV2.S COVID-19 vaccine or a placebo. The CDR3 sequence is CASRRSSTDTQYF. The CDR3 DNA is TGTGCCAGCAGGCGGTCTAGCACAGATACGCAGTATTTT.